This entry lists 9 T cell receptor beta chains sequenced from one sample in a study of CD8+ T cells in alopecia areata. Extraction and reverse transcription of RNA yielded cDNA as the sequencing template. Sequencing used immunoSEQ multiplex PCR; TCRdb keeps in-frame clones, though not all of them. Of about 210,000 clones in the sample, 55% to 70% were seen once. Treatment given: oral pan-JAK inhibitor, 5-10 mg twice daily. Sequencing was performed on CD4+ T cells sorted from blood, taken at week 4, from a patient treated with tofacitinib. Source of these receptors: a human donor with alopecia areata.

The chain couples TRBV19 to TRBJ2-2; no reliable D call. Trimming stripped 6 bases from V and 6 bases from J, with 11 bases between. CDR3 length: 13 amino acids. CDR1 is LNHDA and CDR2 is SQIVND in the germline V gene (reference sequence). CDR3 bases: TGTGCCAGTAGAGTTTTGGGCCCCGGGGAGCTGTTTTTT. This sequence encodes CASRVLGPGELFF. The full variable domain, rest sourced from reference TRBV19 and TRBJ2-2, is DGGITQSPKYLFRKEGQNVTLSCEQNLNHDAMYWYRQDPGQGLRLIYYSQIVNDFQKGDIAEGYSVSREKKESFPLTVTSAQKNPTAFYLCASRVLGPGELFFGEGSRLTVL.

The chain recombines TRBV27 with TRBJ1-3, with no clear D. Germline V CDR1 and CDR2: MNHEY, SMNVEV (reference sequence). Trimming left V 2 bases short and J 9 bases short, with 17 bases between. The CDR3 totals 15 residues. The CDR3 DNA sequence: TGTGCCAGCAGTTTACAGGATCCACGGCGGGGCACCATATATTTT. Its translation: CASSLQDPRRGTIYF.

This chain joins TRBV30 and TRBJ1-3; D not certain. Germline CDR1 is GTSNPN and CDR2 is SVGIG (reference sequence). The CDR3 is 13 amino acids. Between the trimmed V and J ends, which lost 2 bases and 0 bases, there was a span of 5 bases. For the CDR3, the DNA is TGTGCCTGGAGTACCAACTCTGGAAACACCATATATTTT. Its protein is CAWSTNSGNTIYF.

This sequence joins TRBV4-2 and TRBJ1-6; the match to TRBD1 covers 7 bases. CDR3 length equals 15 residues. V trimming: 4 bases; J trimming: 10 bases; junction bases outside the gene matches: 10. The V gene's germline CDR1 is LGHNA and CDR2 YNFKEQ. The CDR3: CASSPTTGRRSPLHF. In DNA form, the CDR3 reads TGTGCCAGCAGCCCCACGACAGGGAGGAGGTCACCCCTCCACTTT.

The chain is built from TRBV30 and TRBJ1-3; D unresolved. Germline V CDR1 and CDR2: GTSNPN, SVGIG (reference sequence). This CDR3 contains 13 residues. V was shortened by 4 bases and J by 2 bases, with 9 bases between the two germline ends. Here the CDR3 DNA reads TGTGCCTGGACCCGGGAGCCTGGAAACACCATATATTTT. As protein: CAWTREPGNTIYF. The variable domain in full, completed from reference TRBV30 and TRBJ1-3, reads SQTIHQWPATLVQPVGSPLSLECTVEGTSNPNLYWYRQAAGRGLQLLFYSVGIGQISSEVPQNLSASRPQDRQFILSSKKLLLSDSGFYLCAWTREPGNTIYFGEGSWLTVV.

V and J are TRBV9 and TRBJ2-2, with 8 bases lining up with TRBD1. Unmatched junction bases numbered 11, after V lost 3 bases and J lost 7 bases. In germline, CDR1 is SGDLS, CDR2 YYNGEE. The CDR3 extends over 16 amino acids. CDR3 region: CASSDQTGGLSGELFF. CDR3 in DNA: TGTGCCAGCAGCGACCAAACAGGGGGACTCAGCGGGGAGCTGTTTTTT.

This clone was observed a few times. The gene calls are TRBV29-1 and TRBJ2-1, with D hard to call. The CDR3 consists of 13 residues. The V and J ends lost 5 bases and 6 bases respectively, with 14 bases between them. Germline V CDR1 and CDR2: SQVTM, ANQGSEA. CDR3 protein: CSVSRNVGNEQFF. The CDR3 DNA reads TGCAGCGTTTCTAGGAATGTGGGCAATGAGCAGTTCTTC.

The V gene is TRBV7-9, the J gene TRBJ2-5; no firm D call. CDR1 and CDR2 from the germline V gene are SEHNR and FQNEAQ (reference sequence). This CDR3 is built from 15 residues. The germline V and J ends were trimmed by 3 bases and 1 base, with 12 bases remaining between them. The CDR3 loop reads CASSFGSTLQETQYF. CDR3 DNA: TGTGCCAGCAGCTTTGGGTCGACGCTCCAAGAGACCCAGTACTTC.

This clone has a handful of counts. The chain couples TRBV29-1 to TRBJ2-3; 10 bases map to TRBD1. The length of the CDR3 is 12 residues. Trimming at V came to 7 bases and at J to 5 bases, leaving 3 bases not matched to a gene. The germline V gene encodes CDR1 SQVTM and CDR2 ANQGSEA. CDR3 DNA: TGCAGCGCGAGGACAGGGGGAGATACGCAGTATTTT. It yields the protein CSARTGGDTQYF.